The 26 T cell receptor beta chains below were found in one sample sequenced in a study of blood T cells in healthy people across ages. PCR was performed a second time for about 7 to 11 cycles using a sample-barcoded 5' primer and a J-beta primer mix. TCRdb passed the 5' RACE reads through MiXCR, listing each CDR3 protein once. The sample shows about 1.1 million distinct CDR3 sequences, more than 30% of them seen only once. The specimen was blood. The receptors shown here come from a man younger than 35 in good health.

A note on this clonotype: A much larger clone is a single base away; this may be a read error. The chain employs TRBV6-5 and TRBJ2-7, with 9 bases identical to TRBD1. This CDR3 is built from 15 residues. Per germline, CDR1 MNHEY and CDR2 SVGAGI. In nucleotides, the CDR3 is TGTGCCAGCAGTTACGGGACAGGGAACTCCTACGAGCGGTACTTC. It encodes CASSYGTGNSYERYF.

This clonotype showed up just a few times. This chain links TRBV5-1 with TRBJ2-3; D gene ambiguous. The CDR3 has 16 amino acids. Trimming shortened V by 1 base and J by 3 bases, and 15 bases separated the two germline ends. CDR1 SGHRS and CDR2 YFSETQ come from the germline V gene. The CDR3 coding sequence is TGCGCCAGCAGCTTGAGTGCTGTGGTGGATACAGATACGCAGTATTTT. Amino acid sequence: CASSLSAVVDTDTQYF.

V is TRBV30 and J is TRBJ2-5; D assignment may be TRBD1 or TRBD2 (5 bases each). V lost 0 bases and J lost 13, with 12 bases in between. Germline V gene sequence: CDR1 GTSNPN, CDR2 SVGIG (reference sequence). The CDR3 has 11 amino acids. The CDR3 nucleotides are TGTGCCTGGAGTGTCGGGGCTCAAAGGTACTTC. Translation: CAWSVGAQRYF.

This clonotype was observed a few times. This chain connects TRBV14 to TRBJ1-1, with D uncertain. The CDR3 consists of 18 residues. Germline V gives CDR1 SGHDN, CDR2 FVKESK. Trimming left V 4 bases short and J 1 base short, with 22 bases between. CDR3 nucleotide sequence: TGTGCCAGCAGCCTACTTCCGGGAACACACAGAGGGAACACTGAAGCTTTCTTT. The encoded protein is CASSLLPGTHRGNTEAFF.

The rearrangement uses TRBV4-3 and TRBJ2-1; perhaps D is TRBD1 or TRBD2 (5 bases each). The V end lost 0 bases, the J end lost 0 bases, and 9 bases lay between the germline ends. CDR3 length equals 16 residues. Germline CDR1 LGHNA, CDR2 YSLEER. The CDR3 reads CASSQEGRASYNEQFF. The DNA of the CDR3 is TGCGCCAGCAGCCAAGAGGGGCGGGCCTCCTACAATGAGCAGTTCTTC.

V gene TRBV9 combines with J gene TRBJ1-2; D possibly corresponds to TRBD1 (5 bases). Looked up from germline, CDR1 is SGDLS and CDR2 is YYNGEE. V lost 4 bases and J lost 4, with 17 bases in between. This CDR3 is built from 15 residues. DNA of the CDR3: TGTGCCAGCAGCCCAGGGACTACCGGCGGCTATGGCTACACCTTC. Protein: CASSPGTTGGYGYTF.

The chain uses TRBV28 and TRBJ2-6; tentative D call: TRBD1 (5 bases). The V end was cut by 4 bases, the J end by 0 bases, with 10 bases between. The CDR3 spans 16 residues. Germline CDR1 MDHEN, CDR2 SYDVKM. This CDR3 reads CASSSEGVSGANVLTF. CDR3 nucleotide sequence: TGTGCCAGCAGTTCAGAAGGGGTCTCTGGGGCCAACGTCCTGACTTTC.

This clonotype showed up just a few times. This chain connects TRBV15 to TRBJ2-7, with D unclear. V was trimmed by 0 bases and J by 1 base, leaving 10 bases between them. Germline CDR1 is LNHNV and CDR2 is YYDKDF (reference sequence). The CDR3 loop spans 15 amino acids. CDR3 DNA sequence: TGTGCCACCAGCAGAGATCAAGAAGCTTCCTACGAGCAGTACTTC. This gives the protein CATSRDQEASYEQYF.

V is TRBV6-5 and J is TRBJ1-1; D may be TRBD1 (5 bases). From germline, CDR1 is MNHEY and CDR2 SVGAGI. The CDR3 has 17 residues. V lost 4 bases and J 2 bases, leaving 20 bases between the germline ends. The chain's CDR3 is CASSSTQFGQGNTEAFF. The CDR3 DNA is TGTGCCAGCAGTTCGACCCAATTCGGGCAGGGCAACACTGAAGCTTTCTTT.

With regard to this clonotype: Given a much more abundant clone one base away, this may be a read error. V usage is TRBV12-1 and J usage is TRBJ1-4. TRBV12-1 is assigned pseudogene status. The CDR3 has 18 residues. The CDR3 spells CASSPHRDLAPTNEKLFF. The CDR3 DNA follows: TGTGCCAGCAGCCCACACCGAGATTTGGCACCAACTAATGAAAAACTGTTTTTT.

This clonotype has more than one count but fewer than ten. V and J are TRBV12-3 or TRBV12-4 and TRBJ2-1; unclear D gene. The V gene lost 5 bases and the J gene lost 10 bases, with 12 bases spanning the gap. This CDR3 comprises 12 residues. CDR3 nucleotide sequence: TGTGCCAGCAGTCCACCCCAACAAGAGCAGTTCTTC. Translated: CASSPPQQEQFF.

Concerning this clonotype itself: The junction differs from germline at one of its ends, possibly a read error. This chain uses TRBV29-1 with TRBJ1-2; D is perhaps TRBD1 (5 bases). Germline CDR1 reads SQVTM; CDR2 reads ANQGSEA. This CDR3 region has 12 residues. The DNA for the CDR3 is TGCAGCGTCGCGACAGAAAACTCTGGCTACACCTTC. This translates into CSVATENSGYTF.

This chain uses TRBV19 with TRBJ2-2; D may be TRBD2 (6 bases). Germline lookup yields CDR1 LNHDA and CDR2 SQIVND (reference sequence). V gave up 7 bases and J gave up 6 bases, with 6 bases separating them. CDR3 length: 11 residues. The CDR3 nucleotides read TGTGCCAGTACTAGCGCCGGGGAGCTGTTTTTT. Its translation is CASTSAGELFF.

CDR3 in amino acids: CASSGRQGIYGYTF. The CDR3 nucleotides read TGCGCCAGCAGTGGAAGACAGGGGATCTATGGCTACACCTTC. The V call is TRBV10-2, the J call TRBJ1-2; TRBD1 matches 8 bases. Trimming took 4 bases from V and 4 from J; bases not matched to a gene: 5. The CDR3 contains 14 residues. CDR1 is WSHSY and CDR2 is SAAADI in the germline V gene.

V is TRBV29-1 and J is TRBJ1-1, with no clear D. Trimming stripped 4 bases from V and 1 base from J, with 13 bases between. CDR3 length: 14 amino acids. Germline V lookup: CDR1 SQVTM, CDR2 ANQGSEA. CDR3 nucleotides: TGCAGCGTTGGACGGATCGGGAAGAACACTGAAGCTTTCTTT. Translating it yields CSVGRIGKNTEAFF. Looking up the rest from reference TRBV29-1 and TRBJ1-1 gives the full variable domain: SAVISQKPSRDICQRGTSLTIQCQVDSQVTMMFWYRQQPGQSLTLIATANQGSEATYESGFVIDKFPISRPNLTFSTLTVSNMSPEDSSIYLCSVGRIGKNTEAFFGQGTRLTVV.

This chain uses TRBV6-2 or TRBV6-3 with TRBJ2-2; D call uncertain. The CDR3 consists of 14 residues. V lost 6 bases and J lost 4, with 12 bases in between. Looked up from germline, CDR1 is MNHEY and CDR2 is SVGEGT. CDR3 amino acids: CASRPGKGTGELFF. In nucleotides, the CDR3 is TGTGCCAGCAGACCAGGAAAGGGCACCGGGGAGCTGTTTTTT.

J is TRBJ2-5 and V is TRBV9; D is possibly TRBD1 (5 bases). Trimming took off 3 bases at V and 3 bases at J, with 9 bases between the two ends. This CDR3 contains 13 residues. Germline V gene data show CDR1 as SGDLS and CDR2 as YYNGEE. The CDR3 DNA follows: TGTGCCAGCAGCGCTCAGGGAAAAGAGACCCAGTACTTC. Its translation is CASSAQGKETQYF.

This chain joins TRBV28 and TRBJ1-1; TRBD1 is a possible D gene (6 bases). The CDR3 loop spans 15 amino acids. In germline, CDR1 is MDHEN, CDR2 SYDVKM. The ends were cut back, 6 bases at V and 4 bases at J, with 18 bases in the middle. The CDR3 loop is CASRPNIGGFTEAFF. In DNA, the CDR3 is TGTGCCAGCAGACCGAACATAGGGGGGTTCACTGAAGCTTTCTTT.

This clonotype was seen more than once but under ten times. The V gene is TRBV20-1, the J gene TRBJ1-2; 7 nucleotides match TRBD1. Germline V gives CDR1 DFQATT, CDR2 SNEGSKA (reference sequence). This CDR3 comprises 13 residues. The CDR3 here is CRVTGEHNYGYTF. CDR3 nucleotides: TGCAGAGTTACAGGGGAGCATAACTATGGCTACACCTTC.

The rearrangement uses TRBV11-2 and TRBJ2-1; tentatively, D is TRBD1 or TRBD2 (7 bases each). V gave up 5 bases and J gave up 6 bases, with 17 bases separating them. The CDR3 extends over 15 amino acids. Germline loops: CDR1 SGHAT, CDR2 FQNNGV. The CDR3 is CASSLNRGGCNEQFF. For the CDR3, the DNA is TGTGCCAGCAGCCTCAACAGGGGAGGGTGCAATGAGCAGTTCTTC.

The chain has TRBV11-2 and TRBJ2-1, with 11 bases identical to TRBD2. After removal of 2 bases from V and 5 bases from J, the junction contained 8 bases not matched to a gene. The length of the CDR3 is 17 residues. Germline CDR1 and CDR2: SGHAT and FQNNGV. DNA of the CDR3: TGTGCCAGCAGCTTATATTTAGCGGGGGGGCCCAACAATGAGCAGTTCTTC. Translating it yields CASSLYLAGGPNNEQFF.

This sequence joins TRBV20-1 and TRBJ2-7; D tentatively reads TRBD1 or TRBD2 (5 bases each). Germline CDR1 reads DFQATT; CDR2 reads SNEGSKA (reference sequence). Trimming removed 0 bases at V and 3 bases at J, with 15 bases between. CDR3 length equals 15 residues. The CDR3 nucleotides read TGCAGTGCTAGAGATACCCAGGGACCCTACTACGAGCAGTACTTC. Residues: CSARDTQGPYYEQYF.

Here the CDR3 DNA reads TGTGCCAGCTGGGGCGAAAGCGGCTCCTACAATGAGCAGTACTTC. This sequence encodes CASWGESGSYNEQYF. The chain uses TRBV6-2 or TRBV6-3 and TRBJ2-1; perhaps D is TRBD1 or TRBD2 (5 bases each). The J call may be faulty, since TRBJ2-7 better matches the DNA end. The CDR3 consists of 15 residues. Per germline, CDR1 MNHEY and CDR2 SVGEGT.

This clonotype was counted a few times. This sequence joins TRBV7-9 and TRBJ2-7; unclear D gene. V lost 4 bases and J 1 base, leaving 14 bases between the germline ends. In germline, CDR1 is SEHNR, CDR2 FQNEAQ (reference sequence). This CDR3 region has 15 residues. CDR3 region: CASSSQILSSYEQYF. Here the CDR3 DNA reads TGTGCCAGCAGCTCCCAGATACTCTCATCCTACGAGCAGTACTTC.

This chain links TRBV10-3 with TRBJ2-7, with D unclear. V shed 9 bases and J shed 1 base, with 13 bases lying between them. The germline gives CDR1 ENHRY, CDR2 SYGVKD. The CDR3 is 13 residues long. CDR3 loop: CAISPSISYEQYF. DNA for the CDR3: TGTGCCATTAGCCCATCTATTTCCTACGAGCAGTACTTC.

This chain connects TRBV12-3 or TRBV12-4 to TRBJ1-6, with TRBD1 matching over 7 bases. The CDR3 is 14 residues long. Trimming took 2 bases from V and 9 from J; bases not matched to a gene: 4. CDR3 region: CASSLQGVGSPLHF. DNA of the CDR3: TGTGCCAGCAGTTTACAGGGGGTGGGTTCACCCCTCCACTTT.